The present T cell receptor beta chain was sequenced within a study of blood T cell repertoires in COVID-19. Study information: Material from acute and convalescent COVID-19 was sourced from the United States, Italy and Spain. T cells, B-cell-depleted T cells, or PBMCs supplied cDNA or gDNA.

Study processing details: Amplification of reference gene primers was used by the study to estimate nucleated cell counts. TCRdb's table, derived via immunoSEQ multiplex PCR, lists solely in-frame clones and lacks some. The DNA gave D and trimming, while V, J and clone size come from that table. The data hold around 250,000 clones, with roughly 86% observed a single time. The CDR3 contains 16 residues. Germline V gene sequence: CDR1 GTSNPN, CDR2 SVGIG (reference sequence). Trimming took 2 bases from V and 0 from J; bases not matched to a gene: 4. This clonotype originated in a man in his forties with active or convalescent COVID-19. Sequenced input: peripheral blood. The chain links TRBV30 to TRBJ1-1; 12 positions agree with TRBD1. The CDR3, as DNA: TGTGCCTGGAGTACCGGGACAGGGGGCATGAACACTGAAGCTTTCTTT. It translates to CAWSTGTGGMNTEAFF.